This T cell receptor beta chain was sequenced during a study of patients and donors after allogeneic stem cell transplantation. The CDR3 consists of 15 residues. Germline loops: CDR1 MNHNS, CDR2 SASEGT. With 6 bases removed from V and 5 bases from J, the gap between germline ends came to 20 bases. TCRdb analysed the RT-PCR reads with MiXCR anew, one entry per CDR3 protein. The sample consists of hundreds of thousands of distinct CDR3 sequences, 16% of them appearing once. The V and J genes are TRBV6-1 and TRBJ2-7; a possible D gene is TRBD1 (6 bases). The sequence derives from a human donor who was either an allogeneic HSCT recipient or a stem cell or donor lymphocyte infusion donor (not recorded which). It is not recorded whose cells these are; they may come from a transplant donor. The sample consisted of blood, either unsorted or a sorted T cell fraction (not recorded which). CDR3 bases: TGTGCCAGCAGCCCCTGGGGACAAGGCCCCCACGAGCAGTACTTC. Translated, it gives CASSPWGQGPHEQYF.